This T cell receptor beta chain was recorded in a study of CD8 T cells in Susac syndrome. The CDR3 contains 15 residues. Germline values: CDR1 MGHRA, CDR2 YSYEKL. V was trimmed by 2 bases and J by 7 bases, leaving 18 bases between them. The RNA, about 0.5 to 1 ug, was put through reverse transcription using random hexamers. TCR beta CDR3 was amplified by immunoSEQ multiplex PCR. This amplification extended across 54 Vbeta and 13 Jbeta segments. TCRdb processed the immunoSEQ multiplex PCR reads anew with MiXCR; each CDR3 protein has one entry. Of about 240,000 distinct CDR3 sequences detected, 90% to 97% appear once; the ten largest clones hold around 0.1%.

V is TRBV4-1 and J is TRBJ2-7; D may be TRBD2 (5 bases). Sequencing was performed on CD4+ T cells from PBMCs. This sequence was found in a human donor with Susac syndrome. The CDR3 spells CASSQQSPPTGEQYF. The CDR3 coding sequence is TGCGCCAGCAGCCAACAATCGCCCCCTACGGGGGAGCAGTACTTC.